This T cell receptor (beta chain) was observed in a study of cytotoxic CD8 clonotypes in ibrutinib-treated CLL. The overall study: The patient breakdown showed approximately 11 relapsed/refractory and under 16 treatment-naive cases, with about 18 IGHV unmutated. Average yields of 255,043 productive templates and about 97,000 productive rearrangements characterized the samples. Points from the study as a whole: Contraction or stability on treatment was seen for public clonotypes, which were uncommon.

Sequencing was performed with immunoSEQ multiplex PCR; in TCRdb, only in-frame clones are kept and a portion is missing. The sample lists fewer than 90,000 clones, under 70% occurring once. Turning to this clone: Antigen: not known.

From germline, CDR1 is ENHRY and CDR2 SYGVKD. V was clipped by 6 bases and J by 3 bases, with 16 bases between them. The CDR3 has 15 residues. This TCR derives from a human donor with chronic lymphocytic leukemia. The input for sequencing was PBMCs, taken after 12 months of ibrutinib treatment. The rearrangement uses TRBV10-3 and TRBJ2-3, with no clear D. DNA of the CDR3: TGTGCCATCAGCGAGGCCCTCTCGGGTACAGATACGCAGTATTTT. Amino acid sequence: CAISEALSGTDTQYF.